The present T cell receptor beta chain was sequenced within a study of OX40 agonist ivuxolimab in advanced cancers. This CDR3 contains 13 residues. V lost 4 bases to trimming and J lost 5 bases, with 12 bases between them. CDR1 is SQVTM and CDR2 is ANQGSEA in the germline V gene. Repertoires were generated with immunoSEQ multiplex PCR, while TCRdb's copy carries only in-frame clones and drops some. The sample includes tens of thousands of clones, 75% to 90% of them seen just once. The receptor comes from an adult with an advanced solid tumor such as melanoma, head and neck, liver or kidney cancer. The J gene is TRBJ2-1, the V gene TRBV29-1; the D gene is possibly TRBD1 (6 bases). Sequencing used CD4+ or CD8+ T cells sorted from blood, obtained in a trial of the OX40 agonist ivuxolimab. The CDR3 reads CSVGPTGNNEQFF. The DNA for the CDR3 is TGCAGCGTTGGCCCGACAGGTAACAATGAGCAGTTCTTC.